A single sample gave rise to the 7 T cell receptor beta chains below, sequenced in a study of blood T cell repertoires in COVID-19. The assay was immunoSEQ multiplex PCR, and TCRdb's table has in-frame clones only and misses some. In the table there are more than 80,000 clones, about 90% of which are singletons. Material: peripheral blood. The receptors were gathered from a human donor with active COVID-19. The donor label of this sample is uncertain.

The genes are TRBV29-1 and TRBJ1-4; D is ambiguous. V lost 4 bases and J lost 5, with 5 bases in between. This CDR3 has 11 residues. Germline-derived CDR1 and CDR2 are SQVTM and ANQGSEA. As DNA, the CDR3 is TGCAGCGTTGCGGGGAATGAAAAACTGTTTTTT. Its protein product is CSVAGNEKLFF.

The CDR3 sequence is CASSQDGGNEQFF. DNA of the CDR3: TGCGCCAGCAGCCAAGATGGCGGTAATGAGCAGTTCTTC. J is TRBJ2-1 and V is TRBV4-3; D is ambiguous. The CDR3 covers 13 residues. The V gene lost 0 bases and the J gene lost 7 bases, with 7 bases spanning the gap. Germline CDR1 is LGHNA and CDR2 is YSLEER.

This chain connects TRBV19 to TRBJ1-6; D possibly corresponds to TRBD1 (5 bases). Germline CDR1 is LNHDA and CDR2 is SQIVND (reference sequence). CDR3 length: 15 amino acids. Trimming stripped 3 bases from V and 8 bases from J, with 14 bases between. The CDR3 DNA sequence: TGTGCCAGTAGTATCGCCAGGAAGGGGCATTCACCCCTCCACTTT. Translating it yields CASSIARKGHSPLHF.

The CDR3 loop reads CASSQGGGSNQPQHF. CDR3 in DNA: TGTGCCAGCAGCCAAGGCGGAGGCAGCAATCAGCCCCAGCATTTT. The chain is built from TRBV14 and TRBJ1-5; no clear D. CDR1 and CDR2 (germline): SGHDN, FVKESK. The CDR3 totals 15 residues. Between the trimmed V and J ends, which lost 1 base and 1 base, there was a span of 8 bases.

The CDR3 region is CASSDSDSGGNEQFF. DNA of the CDR3: TGTGCCAGCAGTGACTCGGACTCAGGGGGCAATGAGCAGTTCTTC. This sequence joins TRBV6-4 and TRBJ2-1, with 7 bases identical to TRBD1. Trimming removed 0 bases from V and 6 bases from J; junction bases left unmatched: 5. This CDR3 is 15 amino acids long. CDR1 and CDR2 (germline): MRHNA, SNTAGT.

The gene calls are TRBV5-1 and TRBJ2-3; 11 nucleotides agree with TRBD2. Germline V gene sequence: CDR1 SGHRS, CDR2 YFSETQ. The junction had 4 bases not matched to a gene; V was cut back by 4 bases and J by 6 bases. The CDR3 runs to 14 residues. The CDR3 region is CASSGSGGADTQYF. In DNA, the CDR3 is TGCGCCAGCAGCGGTAGCGGGGGGGCCGATACGCAGTATTTT.

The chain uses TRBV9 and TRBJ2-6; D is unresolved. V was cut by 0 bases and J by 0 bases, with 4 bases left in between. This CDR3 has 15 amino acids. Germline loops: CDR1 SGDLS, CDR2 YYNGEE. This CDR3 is CASSVGASGANVLTF. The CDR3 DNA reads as TGTGCCAGCAGCGTAGGGGCCTCTGGGGCCAACGTCCTGACTTTC.